A selection of T cell receptor beta chains follows, all from one sample in a study of T-cell reconstitution after alpha-beta-depleted transplantation in children. Via MiXCR, TCRdb re-called the PCR reads, giving one row per CDR3 protein. The sample yields 900,000 or so distinct CDR3 sequences, around 15% seen once. Sequenced here: PBMCs, mostly from graft donor cells, sampled 360 days after TCRalphabeta/CD19-depleted stem cell transplant. Every receptor here comes from a male patient between 5 and 17 years old who had a stem cell transplant for acute lymphoblastic leukemia, so the T cells may come from the graft donor. Each CDR3 is given with its conserved first and last residue. D genes are given only for firm matches. The listing skips clone size in some rows; elsewhere it reads once, few, many or a size class.

D,size,J,V,DNA,CDR3
-,few,TRBJ1-2,TRBV10-2,TGCGCCAGCAGTGAGTCTGGGGGCTATGGCTACACCTTC,CASSESGGYGYTF
-,-,TRBJ1-5,TRBV20-1,TGCAGTGCTAGAGATCTGGGTGGTCCTGGCGAACAGCCCCAGCATTTT,CSARDLGGPGEQPQHF
-,-,TRBJ1-5,TRBV5-6,TGTGCCAGCAGCTTGATTGGGGGCCGACAGCCCCAGCATTTT,CASSLIGGRQPQHF
-,many,TRBJ1-5,TRBV12-3/TRBV12-4,TGTGCCAGCAGCTACCCTGGGGGGATAGATCAGCCCCAGCATTTT,CASSYPGGIDQPQHF
-,-,TRBJ2-4,TRBV20-1,TGCAGTGCTATAGCGCGGTTTCCCAAAAACATTCAGTACTTC,CSAIARFPKNIQYF
TRBD1,-,TRBJ2-7,TRBV29-1,TGCAGCGTGAGCCGGGACAGCTCCTACGAGCAGTACTTC,CSVSRDSSYEQYF
TRBD2,-,TRBJ2-1,TRBV7-3,TGTGCCAGCAGCTTCGAGACTAGCGGGAGTGCTGAGCAGTTCTTC,CASSFETSGSAEQFF
-,-,TRBJ1-1,TRBV6-4,TGTGCCAGCAGTGAATCCGAGGGGGCTGAAGCTTTCTTT,CASSESEGAEAFF
-,few,TRBJ1-4,TRBV4-1,TGCGCCAGCAGCCAAGTCGGCCGAGGGAAGTCTCCCGAAAAACTGTTTTTT,CASSQVGRGKSPEKLFF
-,many,TRBJ2-7,TRBV2,TGTGCCAGCAGTGAACGTCAGGGAAGAGTGGAGCAGTACTTC,CASSERQGRVEQYF
-,-,TRBJ2-7,TRBV20-1,TGCAGTGCTAGAGATTCCCGACGGACTCCGTACGAGCAGTACTTC,CSARDSRRTPYEQYF
-,-,TRBJ2-6,TRBV11-1,TGTGCCAGCAGCGTCCCTCGTTGGACTGGGGCCAACGTCCTGACTTTC,CASSVPRWTGANVLTF
TRBD2,-,TRBJ2-1,TRBV10-2,TGCGCCAGCAGGGAACTAGCGGGCAATGAGCAGTTCTTC,CASRELAGNEQFF
-,few,TRBJ2-1,TRBV4-2,TGTGCCAGCAGGTCCTTTCCTAGCAAGAAGAACAATGAGCAGTTCTTC,CASRSFPSKKNNEQFF
TRBD2,-,TRBJ2-1,TRBV5-1,TGCGCCAGCAGCTCGGGAGGTTTTTACTACAATGAGCAGTTCTTC,CASSSGGFYYNEQFF
-,-,TRBJ2-1,TRBV19,TGTGCCAGTAGTACGGCCTTCGATGAGCAGTTCTTC,CASSTAFDEQFF
-,few,TRBJ1-2,TRBV12-3/TRBV12-4,TGTGCCAGCAGGGGTCAGGGCGTTTATGGCTACACCTTC,CASRGQGVYGYTF
-,many,TRBJ2-3,TRBV7-2,TGTGCCCTACGGCGGGACTTTCTCACAGATACGCAGTATTTT,CALRRDFLTDTQYF
-,-,TRBJ2-5,TRBV10-3,TGTGCCATCAGCGTAACGGAAGGGGAGACCCAGTACTTC,CAISVTEGETQYF
TRBD1,few,TRBJ2-1,TRBV12-3/TRBV12-4,TGTGCCAGCAGTCCCGGACAGGGGAGAGGAGAATCCTACAATGAGCAGTTCTTC,CASSPGQGRGESYNEQFF
-,many,TRBJ2-1,TRBV10-3,TGTGCCATCAGAAAGACAGGGAGGCCCTACAATGAGCAGTTCTTC,CAIRKTGRPYNEQFF
-,-,TRBJ1-3,TRBV29-1,TGCAGCGCCGCCCCCGCGGGAATGGGTGGAAACACCATATATTTT,CSAAPAGMGGNTIYF
TRBD1,-,TRBJ2-1,TRBV7-3,TGTGCCAGCAGACAGGGGGCGGACAATGAGCAGTTCTTC,CASRQGADNEQFF
TRBD2,many,TRBJ2-2,TRBV5-4,TGTGCCAGCAGCGCCCGGGCTAGCGGGAGATTCACCGGGGAGCTGTTTTTT,CASSARASGRFTGELFF
TRBD1,few,TRBJ1-2,TRBV29-1,TGCAGCGTTGAAGGGGGCCCAAGGGGGCAGGGCTACACCTTC,CSVEGGPRGQGYTF
-,-,TRBJ1-2,TRBV7-9,TGTGCCAGCAGCTTCGGCAGCGATGGCTACACCTTC,CASSFGSDGYTF
-,many,TRBJ2-6,TRBV29-1,TGCAGCGTTGCGGCCGGGGCCAACGTCCTGACTTTC,CSVAAGANVLTF
-,-,TRBJ2-6,TRBV6-1,TGTGCCAGCAGTAGAGACATACGTCTGGGGACCAACGTCCTGACTTTC,CASSRDIRLGTNVLTF
TRBD2,-,TRBJ2-1,TRBV11-2,TGTGCCAGCAGCTTAGCCTCTAGCGGGAGGCTGTACAATGAGCAGTTCTTC,CASSLASSGRLYNEQFF
TRBD1,-,TRBJ1-1,TRBV23-1,TGCGCCAGCAGTCATCCTCCGGGACAGGGCCCAGCGAAGGACACTGAAGCTTTCTTT,CASSHPPGQGPAKDTEAFF
TRBD2,-,TRBJ2-1,TRBV12-3/TRBV12-4,TGTGCCAGCAGTTCGGAGCCTAGCGGGCGCAATGAGCAGTTCTTC,CASSSEPSGRNEQFF
TRBD1,-,TRBJ1-5,TRBV3-1,TGTGCCAGCAGCCCGCGGACAGGGAATCTGCCCCAGCATTTT,CASSPRTGNLPQHF
-,few,TRBJ2-3,TRBV5-4,TGTGCCAGCAGCGCGTACGGAGATACGCAGTATTTT,CASSAYGDTQYF
-,few,TRBJ2-5,TRBV18,TGTGCCAGCTCTCCCCGGGGGACCCAAGAGACCCAGTACTTC,CASSPRGTQETQYF
TRBD1,few,TRBJ1-2,TRBV5-1,TGCGCCAGCAGCTTGGAGGCGGGACAGGTTCTTAACTATGGCTACACCTTC,CASSLEAGQVLNYGYTF
TRBD2,few,TRBJ2-1,TRBV5-1,TGCGCCAGCAGCTTGGTGAGCGGGAGGGGAGGGAATGAGCAGTTCTTC,CASSLVSGRGGNEQFF
-,-,TRBJ2-1,TRBV9,TGTGCCAGCAGCGTAGTCGGTACGAGTGGGCAGTTTTTC,CASSVVGTSGQFF
-,few,TRBJ2-1,TRBV27,TGTGCCAGCAGTTTGCAGACCTCCTACAATGAGCAGTTCTTC,CASSLQTSYNEQFF
TRBD2,-,TRBJ2-2,TRBV3-1,TGTGCCATCTGCTTAGGGGGTGTACGGCTAGCGGGAGGAACCGGGGAGCTGTTTTTT,CAICLGGVRLAGGTGELFF
TRBD2,-,TRBJ2-7,TRBV30,TGTGCCTGGAGTGTCCTAGCGGGGCACGAGCAGTACTTC,CAWSVLAGHEQYF
-,few,TRBJ2-7,TRBV9,TGTGCCAGCAGCGTAGTCCCACTAAGCAGCGAGCAGTACTTC,CASSVVPLSSEQYF
TRBD1,-,TRBJ2-7,TRBV5-6,TGTGCCAGCAGCTACCGGGACAGGGAAGAGCAGTACTTC,CASSYRDREEQYF
-,few,TRBJ2-5,TRBV5-1,TGCGCCAGCAGCTTGGATACTCATTTCCAAGAGACCCAGTACTTC,CASSLDTHFQETQYF
TRBD2,few,TRBJ2-7,TRBV6-5,TGTGCCAGCAGTTATTGGACTAGCGGGAGCGGCGAGCAGTACTTC,CASSYWTSGSGEQYF
-,few,TRBJ2-3,TRBV3-1,TGTGCCAGCAGCCTACTCAACTGGGGCACAGATACGCAGTATTTT,CASSLLNWGTDTQYF
-,many,TRBJ1-1,TRBV5-1,TGCGCCAGCAGCTTGGATAGAGGTGTCAGGGGTTGGGCGGGAGCGAGAGCTTTCTTT,CASSLDRGVRGWAGARAFF
TRBD1,-,TRBJ2-1,TRBV27,TGTGCCAGCAGCCCCCGGGACAGGGGTTTCAATGAGCAGTTCTTC,CASSPRDRGFNEQFF